These 31 T cell receptor beta chains were sequenced from one sample in a study of T-cell memory formation after mild COVID-19. TCRdb re-called the 5' RACE reads with MiXCR, one entry per CDR3 protein. The data hold 300,000 to 400,000 distinct CDR3 sequences, with approximately 13% observed a single time. The specimen sequenced was PBMCs or a T cell subset sorted from them (not recorded which). These receptors all stem from a man younger than 30 who had mild COVID-19 (a few samples of this study predate the infection). Cell type and time point are not known.

The V gene is TRBV9, the J gene TRBJ1-5; D call uncertain. CDR1 is SGDLS and CDR2 is YYNGEE in the germline V gene. There are 14 residues in the CDR3. V was clipped by 0 bases and J by 3 bases, with 7 bases between them. CDR3 DNA: TGTGCCAGCAGCGTAGGGGAGGACAATCAGCCCCAGCATTTT. Translated: CASSVGEDNQPQHF.

This clonotype was found a few times. This chain joins TRBV10-3 and TRBJ2-2; tentatively, D is TRBD1 or TRBD2 (5 bases each). Trimming shortened V by 0 bases and J by 6 bases, and 8 bases separated the two germline ends. Germline V gene data show CDR1 as ENHRY and CDR2 as SYGVKD. The length of the CDR3 is 14 residues. The CDR3 DNA follows: TGTGCCATCAGTGAGTCCCCGGGACCCGGGGAGCTGTTTTTT. Protein product: CAISESPGPGELFF.

The genes are TRBV5-1 and TRBJ1-2; D not resolved. Between the trimmed V and J ends, which lost 0 bases and 4 bases, there was a span of 13 bases. The length of the CDR3 is 15 residues. Germline V gives CDR1 SGHRS, CDR2 YFSETQ. DNA for the CDR3: TGCGCCAGCAGCTTGGAGGGCGAGGGCTCCTATGGCTACACCTTC. Translating gives CASSLEGEGSYGYTF.

DNA of the CDR3: TGTGCCAGCAGCTTACCGGGGGAAGCGGCCTCCTACAATGAGCAGTTCTTC. Translating gives CASSLPGEAASYNEQFF. The chain couples TRBV7-2 to TRBJ2-1; tentatively, D is TRBD2 (6 bases). CDR1 is SGHTA, CDR2 FQGNSA, per germline. This CDR3 comprises 17 residues. V lost 2 bases and J lost 0, with 14 bases in between.

Only a few counts were recorded for this clonotype. This chain uses TRBV3-1 with TRBJ2-7; the D gene is possibly TRBD2 (5 bases). V lost 5 bases and J 0 bases, leaving 17 bases between the germline ends. The CDR3 length is 16 residues. CDR1 is LGHDT, CDR2 YNNKEL, per germline (reference sequence). CDR3 amino acids: CASSSWTGYYSYEQYF. CDR3 sequence (DNA): TGTGCCAGCAGCTCCTGGACGGGGTATTACTCCTACGAGCAGTACTTC.

V usage is TRBV4-2 and J usage is TRBJ2-7, with 8 nucleotides matching TRBD2. CDR1 LGHNA and CDR2 YNFKEQ come from the germline V gene. The CDR3 length is 16 residues. J gave up 5 bases and V 1 base, and 10 bases lay outside the gene matches. CDR3 sequence reads: CASSQGYPGGLDEQYF. DNA of the CDR3: TGTGCCAGCAGCCAAGGTTACCCGGGGGGGCTCGACGAGCAGTACTTC.

In this sample, this clonotype turned up many times. The gene calls are TRBV18 and TRBJ2-5, with D uncertain. V lost 0 bases to trimming and J lost 5 bases, with 7 bases between them. Germline V CDR1 and CDR2: KGHSH, LQKENI. This CDR3 contains 13 residues. CDR3 in DNA: TGTGCCAGCTCACCACCACCGCGCGAGACCCAGTACTTC. It specifies CASSPPPRETQYF.

The rearrangement links TRBV9 to TRBJ1-5, with a weak D call TRBD1 (5 bases). The CDR3 extends over 13 amino acids. The V and J ends lost 3 bases and 4 bases respectively, with 8 bases between them. Germline V gene data show CDR1 as SGDLS and CDR2 as YYNGEE. CDR3 in DNA: TGTGCCAGCAGCGACTCAGGGAATCAGCCCCAGCATTTT. Translated, it gives CASSDSGNQPQHF.

The gene calls are TRBV2 and TRBJ2-7; no reliable D call. Germline assignment: CDR1 SNHLY and CDR2 FYNNEI. Deletions cut 0 bases from V and 3 bases from J, with 15 bases between. CDR3 size: 16 residues. CDR3 in DNA: TGTGCCAGCAGTGAAGCGGGCGGCCGGACGGACTACGAGCAGTACTTC. This translates into CASSEAGGRTDYEQYF.

V and J are TRBV18 and TRBJ1-1, with D hard to call. V lost 2 bases and J 4 bases, leaving 5 bases between the germline ends. In germline, CDR1 is KGHSH, CDR2 LQKENI. CDR3 length: 12 residues. DNA of the CDR3: TGTGCCAGCTCACCAGAGTTCACTGAAGCTTTCTTT. Amino acid sequence: CASSPEFTEAFF.

The chain uses TRBV20-1 and TRBJ1-5; D ambiguous. The CDR3 sequence is 13 residues long. Germline values: CDR1 DFQATT, CDR2 SNEGSKA (reference sequence). V dropped 2 bases and J dropped 0 bases, with 5 bases sitting between them. The CDR3 DNA sequence: TGCAGTGCTAGAAGAGATAGCAATCAGCCCCAGCATTTT. Translation gives CSARRDSNQPQHF.

The chain recombines TRBV7-2 with TRBJ1-1; perhaps TRBD1 as D (6 bases). Germline-derived CDR1 and CDR2 are SGHTA and FQGNSA. This CDR3 is 14 amino acids long. Trimming cost V 10 bases and J 4 bases, with 19 bases left between them. The CDR3 nucleotides are TGTGCCACCGGGGGCCGGGACGGGCCCACTGAAGCTTTCTTT. This sequence encodes CATGGRDGPTEAFF.

The chain couples TRBV20-1 to TRBJ2-3; 7 positions agree with TRBD1. Germline V lookup: CDR1 DFQATT, CDR2 SNEGSKA (reference sequence). The CDR3 loop spans 14 amino acids. The J segment lost 4 bases and the V segment lost 4 bases, leaving 8 bases of the junction unmatched. Here the CDR3 reads CSATRTGEADTQYF. The CDR3 nucleotides are TGCAGTGCTACAAGGACAGGAGAGGCAGATACGCAGTATTTT.

This clonotype has more than one count but fewer than ten. The J gene is TRBJ2-1, the V gene TRBV7-9; 8 bases match TRBD1. Losses at the gene ends were 1 base for V and 4 bases for J; bases not matched to a gene: 18. Germline CDR1 is SEHNR and CDR2 is FQNEAQ (reference sequence). The CDR3 is 20 residues long. The CDR3, as DNA: TGTGCCAGCAGCTTAGTCAGGGGGCAAGGGTACACTAGGTCATACAATGAGCAGTTCTTC. Translation gives CASSLVRGQGYTRSYNEQFF.

V gene TRBV4-1 combines with J gene TRBJ1-2, with D possibly matching TRBD1 (6 bases). Germline loops: CDR1 MGHRA, CDR2 YSYEKL. The ends were cut back, 4 bases at V and 4 bases at J, with 16 bases in the middle. The CDR3 spans 15 residues. The chain's CDR3 is CASSPRETGGYGYTF. The CDR3 nucleotides read TGCGCCAGCAGCCCGCGCGAGACAGGCGGCTATGGCTACACCTTC.

There are a few counts of this clonotype. The chain is built from TRBV12-2 and TRBJ2-5; the tabulated D call, TRBD2, remains unverified against the DNA. TRBV12-2 is assigned pseudogene status. The CDR3 is 15 residues long. The CDR3 protein is CASRILVYRSETQYF. DNA for the CDR3: TGTGCAAGTCGGATACTAGTCTATCGGTCGGAGACCCAGTACTTC.

This clonotype occurred many times. V gene TRBV7-2 combines with J gene TRBJ2-3; a weak D match, TRBD2 (7 bases). CDR3 length: 17 amino acids. V was shortened by 2 bases and J by 2 bases, with 17 bases between the two germline ends. CDR1 and CDR2 from the germline V gene are SGHTA and FQGNSA. For the CDR3, the DNA is TGTGCCAGCAGCTTAACTCTAGGGGGGGACCTCACAGATACGCAGTATTTT. It codes for CASSLTLGGDLTDTQYF. The full variable domain, with the rest looked up from reference TRBV7-2 and TRBJ2-3, is GAGVSQSPSNKVTEKGKDVELRCDPISGHTALYWYRQSLGQGLEFLIYFQGNSAPDKSGLPSDRFSAERTGGSVSTLTIQRTQQEDSAVYLCASSLTLGGDLTDTQYFGPGTRLTVL.

The CDR3 reads CSAREVGNTGELFF. CDR3 DNA: TGCAGTGCTAGAGAGGTGGGGAACACCGGGGAGCTGTTTTTT. The gene calls are TRBV20-1 and TRBJ2-2; D not resolved. The germline CDR1 and CDR2 sequences are DFQATT and SNEGSKA (reference sequence). The CDR3 contains 14 residues. V was clipped by 0 bases and J by 1 base, with 6 bases between them.

This clonotype came up many times. The gene calls are TRBV10-3 and TRBJ1-2; the D is unclear. V was clipped by 0 bases and J by 8 bases, with 19 bases between them. The CDR3 runs 16 residues. Germline V gene data show CDR1 as ENHRY and CDR2 as SYGVKD. Here the CDR3 DNA reads TGTGCCATCAGTGAGTCCGCCCGTCGGGGAAGTAACGGCTACACCTTC. Translating gives CAISESARRGSNGYTF.

This clonotype was picked up a small number of times. The chain links TRBV27 to TRBJ2-3, with 9 bases fitting TRBD2. The trim removed 5 bases at V and 0 bases at J, leaving 12 bases unmatched. Germline V gene sequence: CDR1 MNHEY, CDR2 SMNVEV (reference sequence). This CDR3 is 18 amino acids long. Here the CDR3 reads CASSLTWASGESTDTQYF. CDR3 in DNA: TGTGCCAGCAGTCTAACTTGGGCTAGCGGGGAAAGCACAGATACGCAGTATTTT.

In its sample, this clonotype was seen a few times. The rearrangement uses TRBV7-2 and TRBJ2-7; TRBD1 aligns across 9 bases. This CDR3 has 15 residues. V lost 3 bases to trimming and J lost 4 bases; unmatched junction nucleotides: 7. From germline, CDR1 is SGHTA and CDR2 FQGNSA. The CDR3, as DNA: TGTGCCAGCAGCTTCCCGGGACAGGGAATTTACGAGCAGTACGTC. It yields the protein CASSFPGQGIYEQYV.

This clonotype appeared many times. The chain couples TRBV6-2 or TRBV6-3 to TRBJ2-1, with 8 bases aligning to TRBD2. Germline V lookup: CDR1 MNHEY, CDR2 SVGEGT. The CDR3 spans 13 residues. V trimming: 5 bases; J trimming: 15 bases; junction bases outside the gene matches: 12. The CDR3 reads CASSSTLSGGVFF. In DNA, the CDR3 is TGTGCCAGCAGTAGCACACTCAGCGGGGGTGTGTTCTTC.

This chain links TRBV7-6 with TRBJ1-1; D is possibly TRBD1 (5 bases). V shed 3 bases and J shed 1 base, with 12 bases lying between them. CDR1 and CDR2 from the germline V gene are SGHVS and FNYEAQ. CDR3 length equals 15 residues. CDR3 residues: CASSLGTGPNTEAFF. CDR3 nucleotides: TGTGCCAGCAGCTTGGGGACGGGGCCGAACACTGAAGCTTTCTTT.

The chain is built from TRBV4-3 and TRBJ2-1; D is unresolved. Trimming cost V 0 bases and J 4 bases, with 13 bases left between them. CDR1 LGHNA and CDR2 YSLEER come from the germline V gene. The CDR3 is 16 amino acids. CDR3 in DNA: TGCGCCAGCAGCCAAGATAGAGGTCAGCTTTACAATGAGCAGTTCTTC. Amino acid sequence: CASSQDRGQLYNEQFF.

This clonotype was detected only a few times. V and J are TRBV12-3 or TRBV12-4 and TRBJ2-2, with a tentative D call TRBD2 (6 bases). V lost 7 bases and J 4 bases, leaving 13 bases between the germline ends. The CDR3 loop spans 14 amino acids. The CDR3 DNA is TGTGCCAGCATGGCGGGAACCGTCACCGGGGAGCTGTTTTTT. Translating gives CASMAGTVTGELFF.

V and J are TRBV27 and TRBJ1-2; unclear D gene. This CDR3 comprises 14 residues. Looked up from germline, CDR1 is MNHEY and CDR2 is SMNVEV (reference sequence). V was cut by 6 bases and J by 1 base, with 12 bases left in between. In DNA form, the CDR3 reads TGTGCCAGCAGCACCTTGAGTGTTAACTATGGCTACACCTTC. Translation: CASSTLSVNYGYTF.

This clonotype was seen a handful of times. The V and J genes are TRBV6-2 or TRBV6-3 and TRBJ2-5; maybe TRBD2 (5 bases). V lost 5 bases and J 7 bases, leaving 8 bases between the germline ends. The CDR3 is made up of 11 amino acids. In germline, CDR1 is MNHEY, CDR2 SVGEGT. The CDR3 bases are TGTGCCAGCAGTATTGGAGGGACCCAGTACTTC. Amino acids: CASSIGGTQYF.

This clonotype was found a few times. This chain joins TRBV5-1 and TRBJ1-2; D not resolved. Germline V gives CDR1 SGHRS, CDR2 YFSETQ. Trimming took off 4 bases at V and 8 bases at J, with 15 bases between the two ends. This CDR3 is built from 13 residues. CDR3: CASSRLWMGGYTF. CDR3 nucleotide sequence: TGCGCCAGCAGCCGACTTTGGATGGGGGGCTACACCTTC. The whole variable domain, filled in from reference TRBV5-1 and TRBJ1-2, reads KAGVTQTPRYLIKTRGQQVTLSCSPISGHRSVSWYQQTPGQGLQFLFEYFSETQRNKGNFPGRFSGRQFSNSRSEMNVSTLELGDSALYLCASSRLWMGGYTFGSGTRLTVV.

In regard to this clonotype: One end of the junction varies from germline; a read error may be responsible. The V and J genes are TRBV27 and TRBJ2-5; TRBD2 aligns across 11 bases. Per the germline V gene, CDR1 is MNHEY and CDR2 is SMNVEV (reference sequence). The CDR3 is 14 amino acids. CDR3 amino acids: CASSLSGLAGASHF. The CDR3 DNA sequence: TGTGCCAGCAGTTTATCCGGACTAGCGGGTGCCTCTCACTTC.

V is TRBV29-1 and J is TRBJ2-7; D possibly corresponds to TRBD2 (6 bases). V lost 3 bases and J lost 3, with 12 bases in between. CDR3 length: 13 amino acids. Germline V lookup: CDR1 SQVTM, CDR2 ANQGSEA. The CDR3 nucleotides are TGCAGCGTTGAGGAGGGGATGGGCTACGAGCAGTACTTC. It encodes CSVEEGMGYEQYF.

At least ten counts were recorded for this clonotype. This sequence joins TRBV2 and TRBJ2-7; possible D gene TRBD2, 6 bases. V lost 3 bases to trimming and J lost 2 bases, with 11 bases between them. The CDR3 has 14 residues. Germline loops: CDR1 SNHLY, CDR2 FYNNEI. CDR3 sequence: CASSELAVPYEQYF. CDR3 nucleotides: TGTGCCAGCAGTGAGTTAGCGGTCCCCTACGAGCAGTACTTC.